The 10 T cell receptor beta chains reported below all come from one sample, sequenced in a study of control samples from healthy donors and cancer patients. Profiling relied on immunoSEQ multiplex PCR, and the TCRdb table lists in-frame clones only, not all of them. This table has about 21,000 clones, 80% to 90% appearing once. The specimen sequenced was PBMCs. The receptors were gathered from a man between 60 and 75 years old with colorectal cancer.

The chain joins TRBV11-2 to TRBJ1-6; D perhaps matches TRBD1 (6 bases). The CDR3 is 16 amino acids. From germline, CDR1 is SGHAT and CDR2 FQNNGV. V was shortened by 5 bases and J by 4 bases, with 15 bases between the two germline ends. The CDR3 DNA is TGTGCCAGCAGCCCTAGGGGGAAGGGTTATAATTCACCCCTCCACTTT. Protein sequence: CASSPRGKGYNSPLHF.

The rearrangement links TRBV11-2 to TRBJ2-7, with unresolved D. V was clipped by 5 bases and J by 0 bases, with 11 bases between them. Germline CDR1 and CDR2: SGHAT and FQNNGV. This CDR3 is 14 amino acids long. The CDR3 loop reads CASSTRVLSYEQYV. The CDR3 DNA is TGTGCCAGCAGCACCCGAGTACTCTCCTACGAGCAGTACGTC.

V usage is TRBV6-5 and J usage is TRBJ1-2; 9 bases fit TRBD1. Germline trimming cut 0 bases from V and 4 bases from J; bases unmatched to any gene: 3. From germline, CDR1 is MNHEY and CDR2 SVGAGI. The CDR3 contains 15 residues. For the CDR3, the DNA is TGTGCCAGCAGTTACTCCGGGACAGGGATCTATGGCTACACCTTC. It yields the protein CASSYSGTGIYGYTF.

The gene calls are TRBV6-2 or TRBV6-3 and TRBJ1-5; TRBD1 agrees at 11 bases. Losses at the gene ends were 5 bases for V and 1 base for J; bases not matched to a gene: 13. The germline V gene has CDR1 MNHEY and CDR2 SVGEGT. This CDR3 contains 19 residues. CDR3 sequence reads: CASSHLRDRGSSSNQPQHF. CDR3 sequence (DNA): TGTGCCAGCAGTCACCTCCGGGACAGGGGGTCGAGCAGCAATCAGCCCCAGCATTTT.

The rearrangement links TRBV30 to TRBJ2-7, with D tentatively TRBD1 (6 bases). Germline V lookup: CDR1 GTSNPN, CDR2 SVGIG (reference sequence). The CDR3 consists of 13 residues. Between the trimmed V and J ends, which lost 0 bases and 4 bases, there was a span of 10 bases. CDR3 nucleotides: TGTGCCTGGAGTGTACAGGGTCTGTACGAGCAGTACTTC. Its protein is CAWSVQGLYEQYF.

A single count supports this clone. CDR3 bases: TGTGCCAGCTTACAGGGAACTATGAACACTGAAGCTTTCTTT. It is translated as CASLQGTMNTEAFF. This chain connects TRBV2 to TRBJ1-1; D might be TRBD1 (6 bases). The CDR3 is 14 residues long. Trimming pared 8 bases from V and 0 bases from J, leaving 13 bases between. CDR1 SNHLY and CDR2 FYNNEI come from the germline V gene.

The chain links TRBV29-1 to TRBJ2-3; perhaps TRBD1 as D (5 bases). Deletions cut 3 bases from V and 5 bases from J, with 6 bases between. This CDR3 spans 11 amino acids. Per germline, CDR1 SQVTM and CDR2 ANQGSEA. The CDR3 DNA sequence: TGCAGCGTTGACAGGGAAGATACGCAGTATTTT. Residues: CSVDREDTQYF.

The CDR3 DNA reads TGTGCCACCAGCGGCGGGATTTTTGAACAGCCCCAGCATTTT. Protein: CATSGGIFEQPQHF. The chain combines TRBV15 with TRBJ1-5; no reliable D call. Trimming left V 5 bases short and J 7 bases short, with 15 bases between. There are 14 residues in the CDR3. CDR1 is LNHNV and CDR2 is YYDKDF in the germline V gene (reference sequence).

J is TRBJ1-5 and V is TRBV7-8; D is ambiguous. CDR1 is SGHVS and CDR2 is FQNEAQ in the germline V gene. This CDR3 is built from 13 residues. V was trimmed by 1 base and J by 5 bases, leaving 6 bases between them. The DNA of the CDR3 is TGTGCCAGCAGCTTAGTTGGGGATCAGCCCCAGCATTTT. The encoded protein is CASSLVGDQPQHF.

V is TRBV10-3 and J is TRBJ1-1; possible D gene TRBD1, 6 bases. The V and J ends lost 1 base and 8 bases respectively, with 14 bases between them. The CDR3 extends over 14 amino acids. Germline CDR1 is ENHRY and CDR2 is SYGVKD. Here the CDR3 reads CAISEWTDAPEAFF. The CDR3 DNA reads TGTGCCATCAGTGAGTGGACAGATGCGCCCGAAGCTTTCTTT.